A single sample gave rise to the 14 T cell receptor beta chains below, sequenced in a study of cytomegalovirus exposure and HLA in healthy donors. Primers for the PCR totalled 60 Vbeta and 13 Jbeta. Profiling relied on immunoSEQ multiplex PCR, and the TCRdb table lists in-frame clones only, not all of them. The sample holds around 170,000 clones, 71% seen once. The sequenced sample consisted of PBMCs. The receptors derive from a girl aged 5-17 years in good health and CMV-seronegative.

CDR3 sequence (DNA): TGCAGCGTTGTACAGGGGGCCACTGAAGCTTTCTTT. Translated: CSVVQGATEAFF. The chain joins TRBV29-1 to TRBJ1-1; 9 bases map to TRBD1. Germline trimming cut 4 bases from V and 4 bases from J; bases unmatched to any gene: 1. The CDR3 runs 12 residues. Germline V gene sequence: CDR1 SQVTM, CDR2 ANQGSEA.

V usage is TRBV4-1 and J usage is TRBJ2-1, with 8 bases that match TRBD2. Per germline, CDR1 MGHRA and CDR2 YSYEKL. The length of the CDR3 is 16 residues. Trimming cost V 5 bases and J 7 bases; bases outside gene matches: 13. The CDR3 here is CASSSFLTSVGNEQFF. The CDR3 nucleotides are TGCGCCAGCAGCTCCTTCCTGACTAGCGTAGGAAATGAGCAGTTCTTC.

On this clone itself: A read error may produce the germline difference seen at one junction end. CDR3 amino acids: CASTLSQGDSNQPQHF. The CDR3 region has the DNA TGTGCCAGCACTTTATCACAGGGCGATAGCAATCAGCCCCAGCATTTT. V and J are TRBV27 and TRBJ1-5; D is perhaps TRBD1 (6 bases). The CDR3 is made up of 16 amino acids. Germline CDR1 MNHEY, CDR2 SMNVEV (reference sequence).

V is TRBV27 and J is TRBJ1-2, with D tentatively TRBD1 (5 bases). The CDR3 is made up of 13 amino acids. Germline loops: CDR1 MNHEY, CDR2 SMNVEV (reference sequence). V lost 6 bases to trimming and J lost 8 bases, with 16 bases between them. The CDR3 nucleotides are TGTGCCAGCAGCCCCGGGGAGGGACGAGGCTACACCTTC. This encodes CASSPGEGRGYTF.

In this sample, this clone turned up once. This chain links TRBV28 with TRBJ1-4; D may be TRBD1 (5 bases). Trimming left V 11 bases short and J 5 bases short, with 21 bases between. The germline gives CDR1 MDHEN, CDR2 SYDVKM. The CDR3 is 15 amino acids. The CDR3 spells CAHTDSGAENEKLFF. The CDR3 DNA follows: TGTGCCCACACAGACAGCGGGGCTGAAAATGAAAAACTGTTTTTT.

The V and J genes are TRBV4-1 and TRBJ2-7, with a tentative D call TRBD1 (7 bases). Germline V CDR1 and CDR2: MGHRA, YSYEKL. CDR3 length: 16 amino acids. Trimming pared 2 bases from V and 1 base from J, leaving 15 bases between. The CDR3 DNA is TGCGCCAGCAGCCAACCGACAGGGAGGAGGTCCTACGAGCAGTACTTC. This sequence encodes CASSQPTGRRSYEQYF.

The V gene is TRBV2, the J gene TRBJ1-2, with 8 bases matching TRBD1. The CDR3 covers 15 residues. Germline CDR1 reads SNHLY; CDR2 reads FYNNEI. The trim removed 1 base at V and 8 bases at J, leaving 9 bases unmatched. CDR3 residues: CASSEDRTGGIGYTF. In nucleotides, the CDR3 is TGTGCCAGCAGTGAAGACAGAACAGGGGGAATAGGCTACACCTTC.

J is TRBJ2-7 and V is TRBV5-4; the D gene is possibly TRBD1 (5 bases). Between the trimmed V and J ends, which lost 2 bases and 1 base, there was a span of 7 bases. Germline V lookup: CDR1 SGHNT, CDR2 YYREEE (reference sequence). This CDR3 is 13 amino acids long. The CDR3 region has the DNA TGTGCCAGCAGCTTCCAGGGTTCCTACGAGCAGTACTTC. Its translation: CASSFQGSYEQYF.

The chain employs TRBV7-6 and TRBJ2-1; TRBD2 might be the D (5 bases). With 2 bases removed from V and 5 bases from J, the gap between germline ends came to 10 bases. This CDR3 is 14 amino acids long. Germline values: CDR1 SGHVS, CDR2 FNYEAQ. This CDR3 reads CASSLLVGNNEQFF. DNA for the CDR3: TGTGCCAGCAGCTTATTGGTCGGGAACAATGAGCAGTTCTTC.

CDR3 bases: TGTGCCTGGGAAAACAGGAGACAAGCTAACTATGGCTACACCTTC. As protein: CAWENRRQANYGYTF. The J gene is TRBJ1-2, the V gene TRBV30; possibly TRBD1 for D (5 bases). Trimming shortened V by 5 bases and J by 0 bases, and 16 bases separated the two germline ends. The CDR3 runs 15 residues. In germline, CDR1 is GTSNPN, CDR2 SVGIG (reference sequence).

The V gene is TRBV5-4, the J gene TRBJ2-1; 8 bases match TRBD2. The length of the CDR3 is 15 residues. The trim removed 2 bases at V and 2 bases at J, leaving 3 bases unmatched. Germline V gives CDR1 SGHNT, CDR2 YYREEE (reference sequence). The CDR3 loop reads CASSFPGGAYNEQFF. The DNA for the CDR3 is TGTGCCAGCAGCTTCCCCGGGGGGGCCTACAATGAGCAGTTCTTC.

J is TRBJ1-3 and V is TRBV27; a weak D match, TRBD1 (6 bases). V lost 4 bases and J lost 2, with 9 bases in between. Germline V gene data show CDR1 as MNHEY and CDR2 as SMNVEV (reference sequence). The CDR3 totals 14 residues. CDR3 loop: CASSSGVAGNTIYF. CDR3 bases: TGTGCCAGCAGTTCAGGGGTGGCTGGAAACACCATATATTTT.

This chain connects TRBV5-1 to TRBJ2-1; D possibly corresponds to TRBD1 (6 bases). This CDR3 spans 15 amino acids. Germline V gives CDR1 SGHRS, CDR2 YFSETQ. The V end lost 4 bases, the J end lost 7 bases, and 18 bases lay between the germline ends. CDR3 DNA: TGCGCCAGCAGCCCCAGAGGGGGAATGGAAAATGAGCAGTTCTTC. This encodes CASSPRGGMENEQFF.

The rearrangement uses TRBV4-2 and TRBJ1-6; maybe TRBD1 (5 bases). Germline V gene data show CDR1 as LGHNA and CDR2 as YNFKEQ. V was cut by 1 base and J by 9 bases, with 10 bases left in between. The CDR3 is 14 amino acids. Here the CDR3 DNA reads TGTGCCAGCAGCCAAGGGACACTGAGTTCACCCCTCCACTTT. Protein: CASSQGTLSSPLHF.